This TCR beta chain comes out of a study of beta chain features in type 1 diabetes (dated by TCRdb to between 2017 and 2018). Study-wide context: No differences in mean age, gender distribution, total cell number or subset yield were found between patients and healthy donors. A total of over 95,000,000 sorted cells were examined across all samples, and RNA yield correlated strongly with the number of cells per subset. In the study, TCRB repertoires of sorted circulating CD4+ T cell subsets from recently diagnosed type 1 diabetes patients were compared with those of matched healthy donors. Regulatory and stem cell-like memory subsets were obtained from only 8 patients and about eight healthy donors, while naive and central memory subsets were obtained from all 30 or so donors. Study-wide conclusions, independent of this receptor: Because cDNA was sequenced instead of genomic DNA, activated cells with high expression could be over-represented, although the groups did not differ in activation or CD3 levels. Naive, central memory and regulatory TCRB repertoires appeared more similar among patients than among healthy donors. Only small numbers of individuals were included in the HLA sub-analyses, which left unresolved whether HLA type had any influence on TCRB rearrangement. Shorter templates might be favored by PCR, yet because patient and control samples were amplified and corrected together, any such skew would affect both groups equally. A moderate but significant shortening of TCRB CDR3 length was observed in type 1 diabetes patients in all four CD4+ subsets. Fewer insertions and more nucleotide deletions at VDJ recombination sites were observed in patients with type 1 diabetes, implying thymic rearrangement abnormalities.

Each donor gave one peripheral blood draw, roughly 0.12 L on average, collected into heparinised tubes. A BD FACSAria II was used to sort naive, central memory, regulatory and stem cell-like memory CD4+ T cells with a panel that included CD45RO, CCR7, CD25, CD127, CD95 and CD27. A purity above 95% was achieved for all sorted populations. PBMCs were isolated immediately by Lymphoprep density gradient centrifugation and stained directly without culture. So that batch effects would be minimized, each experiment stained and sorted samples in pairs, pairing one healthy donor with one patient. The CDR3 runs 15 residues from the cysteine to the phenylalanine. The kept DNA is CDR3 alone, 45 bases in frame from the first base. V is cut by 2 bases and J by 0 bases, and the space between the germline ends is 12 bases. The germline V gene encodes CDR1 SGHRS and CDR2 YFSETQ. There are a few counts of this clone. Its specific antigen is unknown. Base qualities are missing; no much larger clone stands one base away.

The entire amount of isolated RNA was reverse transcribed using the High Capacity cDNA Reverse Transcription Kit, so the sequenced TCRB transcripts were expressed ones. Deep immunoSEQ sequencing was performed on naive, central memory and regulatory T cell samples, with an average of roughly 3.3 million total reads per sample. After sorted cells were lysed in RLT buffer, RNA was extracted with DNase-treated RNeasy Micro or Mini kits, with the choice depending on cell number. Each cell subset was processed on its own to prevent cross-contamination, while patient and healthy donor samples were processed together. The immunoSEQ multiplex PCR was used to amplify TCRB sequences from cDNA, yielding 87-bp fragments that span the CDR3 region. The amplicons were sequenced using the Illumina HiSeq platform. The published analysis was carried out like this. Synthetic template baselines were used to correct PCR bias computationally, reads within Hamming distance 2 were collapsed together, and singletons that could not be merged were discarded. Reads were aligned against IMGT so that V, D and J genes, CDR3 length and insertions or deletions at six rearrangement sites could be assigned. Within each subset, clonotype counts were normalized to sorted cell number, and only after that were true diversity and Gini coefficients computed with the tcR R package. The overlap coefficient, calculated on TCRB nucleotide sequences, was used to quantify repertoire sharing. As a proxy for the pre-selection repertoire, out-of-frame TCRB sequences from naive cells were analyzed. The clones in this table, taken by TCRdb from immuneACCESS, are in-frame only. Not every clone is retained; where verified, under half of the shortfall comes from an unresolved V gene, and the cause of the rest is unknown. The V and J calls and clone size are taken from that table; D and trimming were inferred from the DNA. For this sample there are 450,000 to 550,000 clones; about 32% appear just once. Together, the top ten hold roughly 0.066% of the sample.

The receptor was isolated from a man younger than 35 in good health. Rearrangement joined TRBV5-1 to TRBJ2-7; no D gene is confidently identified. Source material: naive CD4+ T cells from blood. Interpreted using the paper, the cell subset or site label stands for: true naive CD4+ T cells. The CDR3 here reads CASSFLDGSSYEQYF. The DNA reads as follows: TGCGCCAGCAGCTTTTTGGACGGTAGCTCCTACGAGCAGTACTTC. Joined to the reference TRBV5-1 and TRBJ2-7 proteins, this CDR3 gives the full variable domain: KAGVTQTPRYLIKTRGQQVTLSCSPISGHRSVSWYQQTPGQGLQFLFEYFSETQRNKGNFPGRFSGRQFSNSRSEMNVSTLELGDSALYLCASSFLDGSSYEQYFGPGTRLTVT.